This TCR beta chain was profiled in a study of T cell changes during pregnancy in multiple sclerosis. Profiling relied on immunoSEQ multiplex PCR, and the TCRdb table lists in-frame clones only, not all of them. The sample records about 49,000 clones, under 95% being singletons. The clonotype originates from a female donor with multiple sclerosis, enrolled in a pregnancy study. This specimen was CD8+ T cells from peripheral blood mononuclear cells, taken before pregnancy.

CDR3 coding DNA: TGCGCCAGCAGCCTCCGGGACTCCTACGAGCAGTACTTC. This sequence encodes CASSLRDSYEQYF. The rearrangement links TRBV5-1 to TRBJ2-7; D may be TRBD2 (5 bases). V was shortened by 4 bases and J by 0 bases, with 8 bases between the two germline ends. This CDR3 region has 13 residues. In germline, CDR1 is SGHRS, CDR2 YFSETQ. The full variable domain, its missing parts supplied by reference TRBV5-1 and TRBJ2-7, is KAGVTQTPRYLIKTRGQQVTLSCSPISGHRSVSWYQQTPGQGLQFLFEYFSETQRNKGNFPGRFSGRQFSNSRSEMNVSTLELGDSALYLCASSLRDSYEQYFGPGTRLTVT.